This TCR beta chain is drawn from a study of T-cell reconstitution after alpha-beta-depleted transplantation in children. Researchers prepared the TCRbeta library using unique molecular identifiers, the study reports. TCRdb reprocessed the PCR reads via MiXCR and lists one record per CDR3 protein. The table shows hundreds of thousands of distinct CDR3 sequences, with roughly 15% occurring only once. CDR1 and CDR2 (germline): LGHNA, YNFKEQ. This CDR3 region has 20 residues. With V trimmed by 1 base and J by 4 bases, 16 bases remained unmatched. V and J are TRBV4-2 and TRBJ2-5, with 12 bases identical to TRBD2. This specimen consisted of PBMCs, mostly from graft donor cells, obtained 360 days after TCRalphabeta/CD19-depleted stem cell transplant. This receptor was taken from a male patient under 18 who had a stem cell transplant for acute lymphoblastic leukemia, so the T cells may come from the graft donor. CDR3: CASSQVGLLAGGPMGETQYF. Here the CDR3 DNA reads TGTGCCAGCAGCCAAGTAGGGCTGCTAGCGGGAGGGCCGATGGGAGAGACCCAGTACTTC.